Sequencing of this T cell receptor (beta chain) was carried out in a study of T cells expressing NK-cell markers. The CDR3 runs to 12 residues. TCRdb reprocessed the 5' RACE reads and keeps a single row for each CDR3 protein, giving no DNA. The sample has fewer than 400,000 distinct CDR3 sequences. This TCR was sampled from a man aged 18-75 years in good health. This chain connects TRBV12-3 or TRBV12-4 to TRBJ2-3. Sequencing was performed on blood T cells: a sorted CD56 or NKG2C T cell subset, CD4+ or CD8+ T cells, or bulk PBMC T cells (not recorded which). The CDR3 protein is CASSLGVARQYF.